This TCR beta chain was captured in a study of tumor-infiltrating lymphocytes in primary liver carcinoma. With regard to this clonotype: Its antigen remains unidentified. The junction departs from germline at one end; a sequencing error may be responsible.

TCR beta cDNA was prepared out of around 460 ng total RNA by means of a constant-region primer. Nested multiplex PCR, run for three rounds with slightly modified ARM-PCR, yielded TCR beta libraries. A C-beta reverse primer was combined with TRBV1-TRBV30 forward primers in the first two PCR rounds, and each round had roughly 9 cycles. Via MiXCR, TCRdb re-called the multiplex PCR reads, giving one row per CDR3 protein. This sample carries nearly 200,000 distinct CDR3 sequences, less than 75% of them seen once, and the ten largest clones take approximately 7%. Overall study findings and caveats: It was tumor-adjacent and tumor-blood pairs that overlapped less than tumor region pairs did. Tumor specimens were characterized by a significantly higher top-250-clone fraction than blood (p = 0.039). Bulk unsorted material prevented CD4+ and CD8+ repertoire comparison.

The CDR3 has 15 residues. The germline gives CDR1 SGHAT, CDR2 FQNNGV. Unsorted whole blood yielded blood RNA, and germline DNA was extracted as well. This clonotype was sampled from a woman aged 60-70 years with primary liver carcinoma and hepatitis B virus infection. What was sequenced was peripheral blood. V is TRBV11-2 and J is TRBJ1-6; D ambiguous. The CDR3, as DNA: TGTGCCTGCAGTCTAGGAGGTCTGGGGAATTCACCCCTCCACTTT. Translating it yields CACSLGGLGNSPLHF.